One sample yielded the 4 T cell receptor beta chains listed below, sequenced in a study of T cell changes during pregnancy in multiple sclerosis. Clones were sequenced by immunoSEQ multiplex PCR, and TCRdb holds only the in-frame ones, with some missing. The sample gives roughly 42,000 clones, approximately 94% of which show up once; around 0.33% is in the top ten. The sequencing used CD4+ T cells from peripheral blood mononuclear cells, collected after pregnancy. These receptors all stem from a female donor with multiple sclerosis, enrolled in a pregnancy study.

V and J are TRBV19 and TRBJ2-2; the D gene is possibly TRBD1 (6 bases). Trimming took 4 bases from V and 0 from J, leaving 12 bases between them. The V gene's germline CDR1 is LNHDA and CDR2 SQIVND (reference sequence). The CDR3 runs to 16 residues. The CDR3 region has the DNA TGTGCCAGTAGTAGACAGACAGGAGCGAACACCGGGGAGCTGTTTTTT. This gives the protein CASSRQTGANTGELFF.

V gene TRBV30 combines with J gene TRBJ1-3, with TRBD1 matching over 7 bases. The CDR3 has 14 residues. Germline values: CDR1 GTSNPN, CDR2 SVGIG (reference sequence). J gave up 1 base and V 3 bases, and 3 bases lay outside the gene matches. The DNA for the CDR3 is TGTGCCTGGAGAACAGGGGATTCTGGAAACACCATATATTTT. Encoded protein: CAWRTGDSGNTIYF.

The V and J genes are TRBV19 and TRBJ2-1; TRBD2 aligns across 9 bases. Germline lookup yields CDR1 LNHDA and CDR2 SQIVND (reference sequence). V dropped 6 bases and J dropped 10; count of bases not matched to a gene: 13. This CDR3 has 15 amino acids. The CDR3 sequence: CASSKLAGGQWEQFF. The CDR3 nucleotides are TGTGCCAGTAGCAAACTGGCGGGGGGGCAGTGGGAGCAGTTCTTC.

The chain couples TRBV7-2 to TRBJ1-2; 12 bases line up with TRBD1. The junction had 6 bases not matched to a gene; V was cut back by 1 base and J by 6 bases. The CDR3 has 16 amino acids. Germline values: CDR1 SGHTA, CDR2 FQGNSA. The CDR3 region is CASSLVRGTGGHGYTF. CDR3 bases: TGTGCCAGCAGCTTAGTCCGGGGGACAGGGGGCCATGGCTACACCTTC.